This TCR beta chain was retrieved from a study of blood T cell repertoires in COVID-19. Study as a whole: Material from acute and convalescent COVID-19 was sourced from the United States, Italy and Spain.

V shed 1 base and J shed 1 base, with 7 bases lying between them. Germline V gene sequence: CDR1 LGHNA, CDR2 YSLEER. This CDR3 spans 14 amino acids. As originally analysed: Researchers report that nucleated cell counts were estimated from reference gene primer amplification. Produced via immunoSEQ multiplex PCR; TCRdb's table is partial and in-frame only. V and J calls and clone size are those listed in that table; D and trimming were worked out from the DNA. Of fewer than 90,000 clones in the sample, around 87% are singletons; the top ten hold roughly 3.9%. The sample taken for sequencing was peripheral blood. The rearrangement uses TRBV4-3 and TRBJ2-5; tentatively, D is TRBD1 (5 bases). This clonotype was obtained from a man aged 65-85 years with active COVID-19. The CDR3 DNA reads as TGCGCCAGCAGCCAAGGGGGCAGCCAAGAGACCCAGTACTTC. As protein: CASSQGGSQETQYF.